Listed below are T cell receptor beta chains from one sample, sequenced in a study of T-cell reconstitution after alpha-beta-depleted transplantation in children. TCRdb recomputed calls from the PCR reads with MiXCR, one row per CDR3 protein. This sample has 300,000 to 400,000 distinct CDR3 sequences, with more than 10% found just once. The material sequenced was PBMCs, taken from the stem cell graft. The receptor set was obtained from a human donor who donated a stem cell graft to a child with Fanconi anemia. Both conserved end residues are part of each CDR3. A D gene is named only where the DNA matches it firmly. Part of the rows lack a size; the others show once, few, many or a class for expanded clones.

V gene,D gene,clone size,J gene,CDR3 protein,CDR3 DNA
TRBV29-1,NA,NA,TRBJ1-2,CSVTRGNYGYTF,TGCAGCGTTACACGAGGGAACTATGGCTACACCTTC
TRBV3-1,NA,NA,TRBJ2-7,CASSHQVSYEQYF,TGTGCCAGCAGCCACCAGGTCTCCTACGAGCAGTACTTC
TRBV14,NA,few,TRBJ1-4,CASSPLGVSTNEKLFF,TGTGCCAGCAGCCCGCTTGGAGTTTCAACTAATGAAAAACTGTTTTTT
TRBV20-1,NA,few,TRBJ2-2,CSARDWGQELFF,TGCAGTGCTAGAGATTGGGGACAGGAGCTGTTTTTT
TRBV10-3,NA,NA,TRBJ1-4,CAISEAVSNEKLFF,TGTGCCATCAGTGAGGCGGTATCTAATGAAAAACTGTTTTTT
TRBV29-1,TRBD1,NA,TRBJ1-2,CSVEAGQGLLGYGYTF,TGCAGCGTTGAGGCGGGACAGGGCCTTTTGGGCTATGGCTACACCTTC
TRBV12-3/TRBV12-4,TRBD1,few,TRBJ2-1,CASILGGTVDEQFF,TGTGCCAGCATCCTAGGGGGCACCGTCGATGAGCAGTTCTTC
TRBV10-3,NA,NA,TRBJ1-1,CAISGTGMNTEAFF,TGTGCCATCAGCGGTACAGGGATGAACACTGAAGCTTTCTTT
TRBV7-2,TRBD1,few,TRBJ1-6,CASSSPTGGSYNSPLHF,TGTGCCAGCAGCTCGCCTACAGGGGGGAGCTATAATTCACCCCTCCACTTT
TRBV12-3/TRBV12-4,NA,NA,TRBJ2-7,CASSLVTSPSSYEQYF,TGTGCCAGCAGTTTAGTCACTAGCCCAAGCTCCTACGAGCAGTACTTC
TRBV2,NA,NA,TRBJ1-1,CASTNRQSTEAFF,TGTGCCAGCACCAACCGACAGAGCACTGAAGCTTTCTTT
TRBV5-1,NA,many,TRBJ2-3,CASSLAPVSTDTQYF,TGCGCCAGCAGCTTGGCCCCGGTTAGCACAGATACGCAGTATTTT
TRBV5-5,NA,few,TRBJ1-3,CASSSDGISGNTIYF,TGTGCCAGCAGTTCGGACGGGATCTCTGGAAACACCATATATTTT
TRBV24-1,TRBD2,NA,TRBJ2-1,CATEKEGLAGVNEQFF,TGTGCCACCGAAAAGGAGGGACTAGCGGGGGTGAATGAGCAGTTCTTC
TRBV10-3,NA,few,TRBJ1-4,CAISAGVQTNEKLFF,TGTGCCATCAGTGCAGGGGTTCAGACTAATGAAAAACTGTTTTTT
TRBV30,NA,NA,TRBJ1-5,CAWSVGQGSNQPQHF,TGTGCCTGGAGTGTAGGGCAGGGTAGCAATCAGCCCCAGCATTTT
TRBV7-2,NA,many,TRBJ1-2,CASRPQGFAGYTF,TGTGCCAGCAGACCACAGGGCTTCGCGGGCTACACCTTC
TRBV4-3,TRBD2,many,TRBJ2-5,CASSHSSGGARETQYF,TGCGCCAGCAGCCACTCTAGCGGGGGGGCCCGGGAGACCCAGTACTTC
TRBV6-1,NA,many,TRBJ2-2,CASSEGPNTGELFF,TGTGCCAGCAGCGAAGGGCCGAACACCGGGGAGCTGTTTTTT
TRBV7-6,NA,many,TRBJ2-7,CASSLGAGYEQYF,TGTGCCAGCAGCTTAGGGGCAGGCTACGAGCAGTACTTC
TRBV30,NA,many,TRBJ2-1,CAWSVGKRQFF,TGTGCCTGGAGTGTGGGAAAACGGCAGTTCTTC
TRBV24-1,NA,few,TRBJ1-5,CATSDFAGQPQHF,TGTGCCACCAGTGATTTCGCGGGTCAGCCCCAGCATTTT
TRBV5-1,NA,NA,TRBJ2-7,CASSLPTQGTEQYF,TGCGCCAGCAGCTTGCCCACACAGGGAACCGAGCAGTACTTC
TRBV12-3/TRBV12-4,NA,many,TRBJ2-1,CASSGRQSRIYNEQFF,TGTGCCAGCAGTGGGCGACAGTCGCGCATCTACAATGAGCAGTTCTTC
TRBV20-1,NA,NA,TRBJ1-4,CSARDADIGRNEKLFF,TGCAGTGCTAGAGATGCTGACATAGGTCGGAATGAAAAACTGTTTTTT
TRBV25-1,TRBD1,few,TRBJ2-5,CASSALPTGQETQYF,TGTGCCAGCAGTGCGCTCCCGACAGGGCAAGAGACCCAGTACTTC
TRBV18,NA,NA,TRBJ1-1,CASTPLRGMNTEAFF,TGTGCCAGCACTCCGCTGAGGGGGATGAACACTGAAGCTTTCTTT
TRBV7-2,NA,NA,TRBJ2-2,CASSLVQVANTGELFF,TGTGCCAGCAGCTTAGTTCAGGTTGCGAACACCGGGGAGCTGTTTTTT
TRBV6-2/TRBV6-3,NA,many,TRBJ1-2,CASSSPSYGYTF,TGTGCCAGCAGTTCTCCGAGCTATGGCTACACCTTC
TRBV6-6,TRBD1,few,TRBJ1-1,CASSFTPQGKGLNTEAFF,TGTGCCAGCAGTTTCACTCCACAGGGGAAGGGGCTGAACACTGAAGCTTTCTTT
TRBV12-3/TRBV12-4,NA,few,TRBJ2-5,CASRKTAGEETQYF,TGTGCCAGCAGGAAGACAGCGGGTGAGGAGACCCAGTACTTC
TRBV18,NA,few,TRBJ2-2,CASCVKVTGELFF,TGTGCCAGCTGCGTCAAGGTTACCGGGGAGCTGTTTTTT
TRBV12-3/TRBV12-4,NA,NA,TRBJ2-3,CASSFWETSTDTQYF,TGTGCCAGCAGTTTTTGGGAGACTAGCACAGATACGCAGTATTTT
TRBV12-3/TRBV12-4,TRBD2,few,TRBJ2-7,CASSFQLAVSPEQYF,TGTGCCAGCAGTTTCCAACTAGCGGTGAGCCCCGAGCAGTACTTC
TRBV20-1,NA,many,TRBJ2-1,CSARGQPEVYNEQFF,TGCAGTGCTAGAGGACAGCCCGAGGTATACAATGAGCAGTTCTTC
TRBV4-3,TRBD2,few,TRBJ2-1,CASSRIAGVRDEQFF,TGCGCCAGCAGCCGAATAGCGGGGGTTAGGGATGAGCAGTTCTTC
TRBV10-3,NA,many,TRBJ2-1,CAIYRDDYNEQFF,TGTGCCATCTATAGGGACGACTACAATGAGCAGTTCTTC
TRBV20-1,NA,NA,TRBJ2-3,CSARIGDTQYF,TGCAGTGCTAGAATAGGAGATACGCAGTATTTT
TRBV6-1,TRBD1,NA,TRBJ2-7,CASSRLRDRGPYEQYF,TGTGCCAGCAGTCGGCTCCGGGACAGGGGGCCCTACGAGCAGTACTTC
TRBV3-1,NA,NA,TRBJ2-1,CASSSQQGNLNEQFF,TGTGCCAGCAGCTCCCAACAGGGTAACTTAAATGAGCAGTTCTTC
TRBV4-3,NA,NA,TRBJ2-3,CASAYQVTSTDTQYF,TGCGCCAGCGCCTACCAGGTTACTAGCACAGATACGCAGTATTTT
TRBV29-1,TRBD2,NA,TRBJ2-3,CSVESSGTSTDTQYF,TGCAGCGTTGAGTCTAGCGGTACTAGCACAGATACGCAGTATTTT
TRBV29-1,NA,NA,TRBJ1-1,CSVERGLGGVNTEAFF,TGCAGCGTTGAGCGGGGGTTGGGCGGGGTGAACACTGAAGCTTTCTTT
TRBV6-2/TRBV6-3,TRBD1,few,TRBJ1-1,CASSPAGTGNTEAFF,TGTGCCAGCAGTCCCGCCGGGACAGGGAACACTGAAGCTTTCTTT
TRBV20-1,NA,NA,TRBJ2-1,CSAWVGYNEQFF,TGCAGTGCCTGGGTCGGTTACAATGAGCAGTTCTTC
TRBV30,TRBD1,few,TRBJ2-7,CAWCPGTGSYEQYF,TGTGCCTGGTGCCCAGGGACAGGTTCCTACGAGCAGTACTTC
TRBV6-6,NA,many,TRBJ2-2,CASRQGFGGELFF,TGTGCCAGCCGCCAGGGATTTGGCGGGGAGCTGTTTTTT
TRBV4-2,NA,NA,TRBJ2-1,CASSQSFNGGPFGNEQFF,TGTGCCAGCAGCCAATCATTTAACGGGGGGCCATTTGGCAATGAGCAGTTCTTC
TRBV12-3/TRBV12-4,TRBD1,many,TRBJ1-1,CASSLLQGANEAFF,TGTGCCAGCAGTTTGCTCCAGGGGGCCAATGAAGCTTTCTTT
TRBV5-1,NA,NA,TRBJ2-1,CASSPEGRTDNEQFF,TGCGCCAGCAGCCCGGAGGGGAGGACTGACAATGAGCAGTTCTTC
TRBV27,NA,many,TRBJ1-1,CASSFRGGEAFF,TGTGCCAGCAGTTTTCGGGGGGGAGAGGCTTTCTTT
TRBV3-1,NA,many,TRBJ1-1,CASTYRPLNTEAFF,TGTGCCAGCACCTACCGCCCCCTGAACACTGAAGCTTTCTTT
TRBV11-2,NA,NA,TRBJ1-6,CASSLGQLQNSPLHF,TGTGCCAGCAGCTTAGGACAACTACAAAATTCACCCCTCCACTTT
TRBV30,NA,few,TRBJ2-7,CAWSVLDGPYEQYF,TGTGCCTGGAGTGTTCTGGACGGACCATACGAGCAGTACTTC